The 4 T cell receptor beta chains in this list originate from one sample, sequenced in a study of multiple sclerosis patients with progressive multifocal leukoencephalopathy. Here immunoSEQ multiplex PCR was the method, and the copy in TCRdb shows in-frame clones only, minus some. The table shows tens of thousands of clones, with around 90% occurring only once. Time point reported: around 13 months of natalizumab therapy. Sequences were derived from PBMCs, sampled from a patient treated with natalizumab. The receptors were sampled from a human donor with multiple sclerosis.

This clone was detected once. The chain is built from TRBV9 and TRBJ2-7, with D possibly matching TRBD1 (5 bases). The CDR3 is made up of 14 amino acids. V lost 0 bases, J lost 3 bases, and 10 bases lay in between. Looked up from germline, CDR1 is SGDLS and CDR2 is YYNGEE. CDR3 sequence reads: CASSVAQDGYEQYF. In DNA, the CDR3 is TGTGCCAGCAGCGTAGCACAGGACGGCTACGAGCAGTACTTC.

This chain joins TRBV29-1 and TRBJ2-3, with D uncertain. This CDR3 has 16 amino acids. The germline V and J ends were trimmed by 0 bases and 2 bases, with 15 bases remaining between them. CDR1 and CDR2 (germline): SQVTM, ANQGSEA. In DNA, the CDR3 is TGCAGCGTTGAAGATCGGATGGCAGTCAACACAGATACGCAGTATTTT. As protein: CSVEDRMAVNTDTQYF.

The chain links TRBV7-2 to TRBJ1-5, with a tentative D call TRBD1 (5 bases). V was pared by 2 bases and J by 8 bases, with 25 bases between. The germline gives CDR1 SGHTA, CDR2 FQGNSA. The CDR3 has 18 residues. CDR3: CASSLSPSGQWDLKPQHF. In DNA form, the CDR3 reads TGTGCCAGCAGCTTATCCCCCTCAGGGCAGTGGGATTTGAAGCCCCAGCATTTT.

The table lists this clone with a few counts. The V and J genes are TRBV7-9 and TRBJ2-5; tentatively, D is TRBD2 (6 bases). Between the trimmed V and J ends, which lost 5 bases and 7 bases, there was a span of 17 bases. Germline CDR1 and CDR2: SEHNR and FQNEAQ (reference sequence). There are 14 residues in the CDR3. CDR3 in DNA: TGTGCCAGCAGCGCCTCTAGCGCCACTTGGACCCAGTACTTC. Translated: CASSASSATWTQYF.